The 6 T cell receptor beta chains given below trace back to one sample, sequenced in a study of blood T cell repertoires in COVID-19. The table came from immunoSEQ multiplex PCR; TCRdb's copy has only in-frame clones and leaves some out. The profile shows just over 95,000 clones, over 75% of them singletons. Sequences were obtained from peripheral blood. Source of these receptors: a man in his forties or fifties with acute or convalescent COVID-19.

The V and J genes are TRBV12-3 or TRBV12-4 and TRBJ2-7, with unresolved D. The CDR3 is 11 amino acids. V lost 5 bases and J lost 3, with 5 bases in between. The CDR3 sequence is CASSPGYEQYF. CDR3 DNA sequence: TGTGCCAGCAGTCCCGGCTACGAGCAGTACTTC.

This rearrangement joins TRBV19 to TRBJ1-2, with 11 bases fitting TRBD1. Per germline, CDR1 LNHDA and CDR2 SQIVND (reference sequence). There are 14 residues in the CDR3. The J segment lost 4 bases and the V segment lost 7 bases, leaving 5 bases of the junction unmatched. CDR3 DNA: TGTGCCAGTAAGGGGACAGGGGGTGGCTATGGCTACACCTTC. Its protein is CASKGTGGGYGYTF.

The DNA for the CDR3 is TGTGCCAGCAGTTACGCGGTCTCTGGGGCCAACGTCCTGACTTTC. It yields the protein CASSYAVSGANVLTF. The rearrangement uses TRBV27 and TRBJ2-6, with D hard to call. Germline V gives CDR1 MNHEY, CDR2 SMNVEV (reference sequence). CDR3 length equals 15 residues. Deletions cut 4 bases from V and 0 bases from J, with 7 bases between.

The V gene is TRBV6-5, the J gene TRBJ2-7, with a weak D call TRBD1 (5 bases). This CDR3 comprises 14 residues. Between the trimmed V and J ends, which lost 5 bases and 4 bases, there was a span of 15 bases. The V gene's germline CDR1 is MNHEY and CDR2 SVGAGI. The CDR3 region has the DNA TGTGCCAGCAGTCTCCGGTCTAGGGGTTACGAGCAGTACTTC. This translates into CASSLRSRGYEQYF.

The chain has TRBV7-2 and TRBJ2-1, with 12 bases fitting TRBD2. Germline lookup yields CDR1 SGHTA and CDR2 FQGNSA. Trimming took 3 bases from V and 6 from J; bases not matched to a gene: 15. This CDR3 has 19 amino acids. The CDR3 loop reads CASSFRQALSSGRANEQFF. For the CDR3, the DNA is TGTGCCAGCAGCTTCCGGCAAGCTCTTTCTAGCGGGAGGGCCAATGAGCAGTTCTTC. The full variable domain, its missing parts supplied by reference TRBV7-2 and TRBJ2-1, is GAGVSQSPSNKVTEKGKDVELRCDPISGHTALYWYRQSLGQGLEFLIYFQGNSAPDKSGLPSDRFSAERTGGSVSTLTIQRTQQEDSAVYLCASSFRQALSSGRANEQFFGPGTRLTVL.

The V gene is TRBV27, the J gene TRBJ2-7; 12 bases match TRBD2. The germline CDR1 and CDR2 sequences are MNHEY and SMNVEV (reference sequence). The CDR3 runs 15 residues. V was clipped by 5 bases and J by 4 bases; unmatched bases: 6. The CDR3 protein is CASSPGLAGRYEQYF. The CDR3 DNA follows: TGTGCCAGCAGTCCCGGACTAGCGGGAAGATACGAGCAGTACTTC.